This entry describes one TCR beta chain. Its antigen is still unknown. This sample was included in a study of cytomegalovirus exposure and HLA in healthy donors. Study results and limitations: Specific recognition of CMV antigens was confirmed in vitro for a few chains (all CMV-associated). Subsequent analysis found a tendency for first-cohort TCR clusters to co-occur within the 120 or so validation repertoires. Listed as cytomegalovirus-associated were 150 or so TCR beta chains.

Profiled with immunoSEQ multiplex PCR; TCRdb holds only in-frame clones, not every one. The sample comprises roughly 150,000 clones, 65% to 90% of which are singletons, and 2% to 2.5% rests with the top ten. Per the germline V gene, CDR1 is SNHLY and CDR2 is FYNNEI. The CDR3 has 13 residues. V shed 8 bases and J shed 6 bases, with 14 bases lying between them. The chain has TRBV2 and TRBJ1-5; TRBD1 is a possible D gene (5 bases). Sample: PBMCs. This TCR derives from a woman between 18 and 29 years old in good health and CMV-seronegative. The CDR3 here is CASSGGSGQPQHF. The CDR3, as DNA: TGTGCCAGCTCTGGGGGGTCGGGTCAGCCCCAGCATTTT.